The present TCR beta chain was sequenced within a study of monozygotic twins with inflammatory bowel disease. Broader study findings: Subtypes among T cells remained indistinguishable. TCRbeta diversity (inverse Simpson) was lower in IBD patients than in healthy co-twins. In patient repertoires, differing immunosuppressive treatments may have added some variability.

As concerns this clonotype: No antigen is known for it.

The CDR3 has 16 amino acids. Germline values: CDR1 LGHDT, CDR2 YNNKEL (reference sequence). Each of TCRalpha and TCRbeta cDNA went through two nested PCRs, lasting approximately 16 and 10 cycles. TCRdb reprocessed the 5' RACE reads, with one entry per CDR3 protein and no DNA. The sample has some 330,000 distinct CDR3 sequences; the top ten hold roughly 5.3%. This TCR was recovered from a human donor with ulcerative colitis or Crohn's disease, or a healthy co-twin of an affected twin (not recorded which). Source material: blood. This chain connects TRBV3-1 to TRBJ2-2; TCRdb picks TRBD1, but there is no DNA to check that call. CDR3 protein: CASSRTAVSNTGELFF.